The 23 T cell receptor beta chains reported below all come from one sample, sequenced in a study of cytomegalovirus exposure and HLA in healthy donors. The PCR used 60 Vbeta and 13 Jbeta primers. TCRdb keeps only in-frame clones here, not all; method: immunoSEQ multiplex PCR. The sample consists of roughly 150,000 clones, about 80% of them appearing once. Sequenced input: PBMCs. The receptors shown here come from a woman between 25 and 40 years old in good health and CMV-seronegative.

This chain connects TRBV25-1 to TRBJ2-7; 10 positions match TRBD1. Germline V gives CDR1 MGHDK, CDR2 SYGVNS. V trimming: 6 bases; J trimming: 2 bases; junction bases outside the gene matches: 1. The CDR3 has 13 amino acids. CDR3 sequence (DNA): TGTGCCAGCAGAGGACAGGGGGCCTACGAGCAGTACTTC. This codes for CASRGQGAYEQYF.

The chain has TRBV21-1 and TRBJ2-7; the table names TRBD2, a call not compared with the DNA. TRBV21-1 is a documented pseudogene. The CDR3 runs 16 residues. The CDR3 is CASSTPDGGNSYEQYF. CDR3 bases: TGTGCCAGCAGCACGCCTGACGGCGGGAACTCCTACGAGCAGTACTTC.

V gene TRBV4-3 combines with J gene TRBJ2-2; D possibly corresponds to TRBD1 (5 bases). CDR3 length: 15 residues. V shed 0 bases and J shed 6 bases, with 11 bases lying between them. In germline, CDR1 is LGHNA, CDR2 YSLEER. CDR3 DNA sequence: TGCGCCAGCAGCCAAGATCTAGGGGTGGCCGGGGAGCTGTTTTTT. It yields the protein CASSQDLGVAGELFF.

The chain joins TRBV6-6 to TRBJ2-5; 7 bases are shared with TRBD1. The trim removed 4 bases at V and 5 bases at J, leaving 10 bases unmatched. The germline V gene has CDR1 MNHNY and CDR2 SVGAGI (reference sequence). The CDR3 length is 15 residues. CDR3 nucleotides: TGTGCCAGCAGTTCCCCAGGGGACAGTCGGGAGACCCAGTACTTC. It codes for CASSSPGDSRETQYF.

The rearrangement joins TRBV5-5 to TRBJ1-1, with 7 bases matching TRBD1. Per germline, CDR1 SGHKS and CDR2 YYEKEE (reference sequence). The V gene end was trimmed by 3 bases and the J gene end by 0 bases; junction bases not matched to a gene: 2. The CDR3 contains 14 residues. The CDR3 loop is CASSWDSLNTEAFF. CDR3 nucleotides: TGTGCCAGCAGCTGGGACAGCCTGAACACTGAAGCTTTCTTT.

The chain joins TRBV6-6 to TRBJ2-3; the match to TRBD2 covers 7 bases. Germline trimming cut 7 bases from V and 2 bases from J; bases unmatched to any gene: 3. Germline values: CDR1 MNHNY, CDR2 SVGAGI (reference sequence). This CDR3 has 13 residues. CDR3 in amino acids: CASTAGVTDTQYF. In DNA form, the CDR3 reads TGTGCCAGCACGGCGGGGGTCACAGATACGCAGTATTTT.

This chain connects TRBV5-1 to TRBJ1-2, with D perhaps matching TRBD1 (5 bases). The germline V and J ends were trimmed by 2 bases and 7 bases, with 15 bases remaining between them. Germline CDR1 is SGHRS and CDR2 is YFSETQ. The CDR3 extends over 14 amino acids. The CDR3 sequence is CASSFSREQSGYTF. Here the CDR3 DNA reads TGCGCCAGCAGCTTCTCCAGGGAACAATCTGGCTACACCTTC.

This clone turned up a few times. CDR3 sequence reads: CASSSQRQGRWEAFF. CDR3 coding DNA: TGTGCCAGTAGTTCCCAAAGACAGGGTAGATGGGAAGCTTTCTTT. The chain uses TRBV19 and TRBJ1-1, with TRBD1 identical over 7 bases. After removal of 5 bases from V and 8 bases from J, the junction contained 14 bases not matched to a gene. The CDR3 is 15 residues long. CDR1 and CDR2 from the germline V gene are LNHDA and SQIVND (reference sequence).

This chain joins TRBV5-5 and TRBJ1-1; the match to TRBD1 covers 9 bases. V was clipped by 4 bases and J by 4 bases; unmatched bases: 8. The CDR3 is 15 amino acids. CDR1 is SGHKS, CDR2 YYEKEE, per germline (reference sequence). The DNA of the CDR3 is TGTGCCAGCAGCGAGGACGGACAGGGGATCACTGAAGCTTTCTTT. Its translation is CASSEDGQGITEAFF.

This rearrangement joins TRBV11-1 to TRBJ2-1, with 11 bases fitting TRBD2. Germline CDR1 and CDR2: SGHAT and FQDESV (reference sequence). V shed 8 bases, J shed 7 bases, and the junction held 7 bases outside the gene matches. The CDR3 totals 14 residues. CDR3 nucleotide sequence: TGTGCCAGCGGGCTAGCGGGGGGAAGGAATGAGCAGTTCTTC. This codes for CASGLAGGRNEQFF.

This sequence joins TRBV4-2 and TRBJ2-3; a weak D match, TRBD1 (6 bases). Germline-derived CDR1 and CDR2 are LGHNA and YNFKEQ. This CDR3 has 18 amino acids. V dropped 2 bases and J dropped 6 bases, with 24 bases sitting between them. In nucleotides, the CDR3 is TGTGCCAGCAGCCAATCGCTGGGACAAAGGGACGGGCAGGATACGCAGTATTTT. This sequence encodes CASSQSLGQRDGQDTQYF.

The chain recombines TRBV10-1 with TRBJ1-4, with 9 bases lining up with TRBD1. Per the germline V gene, CDR1 is WNHNN and CDR2 is SYGVQD (reference sequence). Trimming removed 8 bases from V and 0 bases from J; junction bases left unmatched: 4. CDR3 length: 15 amino acids. For the CDR3, the DNA is TGCGCCAGCGGGACAGGGCCCACAACTAATGAAAAACTGTTTTTT. Translated, it gives CASGTGPTTNEKLFF.

This clone was seen more than once but under ten times. The chain recombines TRBV4-1 with TRBJ2-5; 8 nucleotides match TRBD2. Germline-derived CDR1 and CDR2 are MGHRA and YSYEKL. J lost 4 bases, V lost 4 bases, and 8 bases had no gene match. The CDR3 spans 15 residues. CDR3 sequence reads: CASSPQRGLGETQYF. CDR3 nucleotides: TGCGCCAGCAGCCCCCAGCGGGGGCTAGGAGAGACCCAGTACTTC.

The chain joins TRBV11-2 to TRBJ1-6; no reliable D call. CDR3 length: 15 residues. Trimming removed 4 bases from V and 5 bases from J, with 12 bases in between. In germline, CDR1 is SGHAT, CDR2 FQNNGV. The CDR3 region is CASSSDPRNNSPLHF. CDR3 nucleotides: TGTGCCAGCAGCTCCGACCCGAGGAATAATTCACCCCTCCACTTT.

V gene TRBV12-5 combines with J gene TRBJ1-2; TRBD1 agrees at 9 bases. With V trimmed by 5 bases and J by 5 bases, 9 bases remained unmatched. The CDR3 length is 15 residues. The V gene's germline CDR1 is LGHNT and CDR2 FRNRAP. In DNA form, the CDR3 reads TGTGCTAGTGGTGCTACAGGGGGCGCAGGGTATGGCTACACCTTC. It codes for CASGATGGAGYGYTF.

The chain couples TRBV7-2 to TRBJ1-5; D remains unclear. The CDR3 covers 15 residues. CDR1 and CDR2 from the germline V gene are SGHTA and FQGNSA. The V end was cut by 3 bases, the J end by 9 bases, with 18 bases between. The CDR3 bases are TGTGCCAGCAGCTTTGGAGCAGAACCTGCACGGCCCCAGCATTTT. It encodes CASSFGAEPARPQHF.

This clone was recorded once. The chain joins TRBV7-9 to TRBJ1-6; 7 bases align to TRBD1. Germline assignment: CDR1 SEHNR and CDR2 FQNEAQ (reference sequence). Losses at the gene ends were 1 base for V and 6 bases for J; bases not matched to a gene: 0. This CDR3 spans 14 amino acids. The CDR3 here is CASSLDRGNSPLHF. The DNA of the CDR3 is TGTGCCAGCAGCTTAGACAGGGGTAATTCACCCCTCCACTTT.

The chain employs TRBV2 and TRBJ1-4, with 10 bases aligning to TRBD1. This CDR3 contains 16 residues. Germline CDR1 reads SNHLY; CDR2 reads FYNNEI. The ends lost 8 bases at V and 1 base at J; junction bases unmatched: 7. Here the CDR3 DNA reads TGTGCCAGCCTTATGGACAGGGGGGTAACTAATGAAAAACTGTTTTTT. Translated: CASLMDRGVTNEKLFF.

The V and J genes are TRBV1 and TRBJ2-7; the D call in the table, TRBD2, was not verified against the DNA. TRBV1 is a recognized pseudogene. There are 17 residues in the CDR3. The CDR3 DNA follows: TGCACCAGCAGCCAAGGGGTGGGGGGGGGACCCCCCTACGAGCAGTACTTC. Translation gives CTSSQGVGGGPPYEQYF.

This chain connects TRBV5-1 to TRBJ1-1; 8 bases agree with TRBD1. The CDR3 loop spans 14 amino acids. Germline V gene data show CDR1 as SGHRS and CDR2 as YFSETQ. Trimming took 2 bases from V and 4 from J; bases not matched to a gene: 4. This chain's CDR3 is CASSLQGVGTEAFF. CDR3 sequence (DNA): TGCGCCAGCAGCTTACAGGGGGTTGGCACTGAAGCTTTCTTT.

This chain uses TRBV19 with TRBJ1-1; D not certain. The CDR3 loop spans 15 amino acids. V lost 7 bases to trimming and J lost 5 bases, with 20 bases between them. Germline V gene data show CDR1 as LNHDA and CDR2 as SQIVND (reference sequence). The CDR3 DNA follows: TGTGCCAGTACCCCCAGTTGGACGGCGGGGACTGAAGCTTTCTTT. Encoded protein: CASTPSWTAGTEAFF.

The chain combines TRBV11-2 with TRBJ2-7, with a tentative D call TRBD2 (7 bases). Germline CDR1 reads SGHAT; CDR2 reads FQNNGV. The ends were cut back, 0 bases at V and 3 bases at J, with 12 bases in the middle. The CDR3 covers 15 residues. CDR3 sequence: CASSLERGGGYEQYF. The CDR3 bases are TGTGCCAGCAGCTTAGAAAGGGGAGGGGGCTACGAGCAGTACTTC.

The chain is built from TRBV28 and TRBJ2-6, with D tentatively TRBD1 (6 bases). Trimming took off 7 bases at V and 4 bases at J, with 17 bases between the two ends. The CDR3 extends over 16 amino acids. Per germline, CDR1 MDHEN and CDR2 SYDVKM. CDR3 nucleotide sequence: TGTGCCAGCAAACCGGGACAAACGGCAGGGGCCAACGTCCTGACTTTC. This gives the protein CASKPGQTAGANVLTF.